This TCR beta chain was recorded in a study of OX40 agonist ivuxolimab in advanced cancers. TCRdb's copy holds only in-frame clones and misses some; the assay was immunoSEQ multiplex PCR. The profile covers over 80,000 clones, with under 95% appearing a single time and 0.43% taken by the ten largest. The receptor's source is an adult with an advanced solid tumor such as melanoma, head and neck, liver or kidney cancer. Sequenced material: CD4+ or CD8+ T cells sorted from blood, taken in a trial of the OX40 agonist ivuxolimab.

CDR3: CASSERGLAGGTDMGYTF. DNA for the CDR3: TGTGCCAGCAGTGAAAGGGGTCTGGCAGGGGGCACCGATATGGGCTACACCTTC. The V and J genes are TRBV2 and TRBJ1-2; 8 bases line up with TRBD1. Per the germline V gene, CDR1 is SNHLY and CDR2 is FYNNEI. V lost 2 bases and J lost 8; bases outside the gene matches: 19. The CDR3 consists of 18 residues.